The clone carrying this TCR beta chain was observed a handful of times. These data come from a study of blood T cell repertoires in COVID-19. Study details: From the United States, Italy and Spain came samples of acute and convalescent COVID-19.

Produced via immunoSEQ multiplex PCR; TCRdb's table is partial and in-frame only. The sample shows tens of thousands of clones, about 81% of them seen only once. Per the germline V gene, CDR1 is MNHNY and CDR2 is SVGAGI (reference sequence). This CDR3 region has 14 residues. V trimming: 10 bases; J trimming: 11 bases; junction bases outside the gene matches: 16. The clonotype originates from a human donor in a cohort sampled during active COVID-19. The J gene is TRBJ1-5, the V gene TRBV6-6; 8 bases are shared with TRBD1. Specimen: peripheral blood. This CDR3 is CATAKSGTGMSQHF. In DNA form, the CDR3 reads TGTGCCACCGCTAAATCGGGGACAGGAATGTCCCAGCATTTT.